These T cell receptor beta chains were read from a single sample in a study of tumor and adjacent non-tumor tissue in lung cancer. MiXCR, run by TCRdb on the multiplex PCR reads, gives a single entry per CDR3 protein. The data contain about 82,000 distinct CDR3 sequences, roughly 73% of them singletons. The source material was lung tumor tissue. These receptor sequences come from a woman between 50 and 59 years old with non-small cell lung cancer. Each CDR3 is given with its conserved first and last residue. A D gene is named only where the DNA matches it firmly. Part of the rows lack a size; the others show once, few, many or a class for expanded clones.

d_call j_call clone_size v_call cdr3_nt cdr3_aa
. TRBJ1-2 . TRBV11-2 TGTGCCAGCAGTCCTGTCTCGGGACACCAATATGGCAACACCTTC CASSPVSGHQYGNTF
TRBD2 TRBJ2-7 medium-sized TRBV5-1 TGCGCCAGCCGGACTAGCGGGATCTCTACCTACGAGCAGTACTTC CASRTSGISTYEQYF
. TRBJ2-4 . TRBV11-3 TGTGGCAGCTGCTCAACATGGGAAGGGGGCATTCAGTACTTC CGSCSTWEGGIQYF
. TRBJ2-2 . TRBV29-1 TGCGGCGTTTGGCGGAACATCGGGGAGCTGTTTTTT CGVWRNIGELFF
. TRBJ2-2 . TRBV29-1 TGCAGCGTCCCCTTGGGCCGCCTAACCGGGGAACTGTTTTTT CSVPLGRLTGELFF
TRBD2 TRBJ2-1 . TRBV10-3 TGTGCCATCAGTGAGTCAGGGACTAGCGTGATAAATGAGCAGTTCTTC CAISESGTSVINEQFF
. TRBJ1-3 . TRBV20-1 TGCAGTACTAGCGGGGATGCTGGAAACACCATATATTTT CSTSGDAGNTIYF
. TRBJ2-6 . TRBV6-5 TGTGTCAGCAGGACAACCGGGGCCAACGTCCTGACTTTC CVSRTTGANVLTF
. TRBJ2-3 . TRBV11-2 TGTGCCAGCAGCCCTAACGGAACTAGGAGGAGTTCCCTAAGAGGAGATACGCAGTATTTT CASSPNGTRRSSLRGDTQYF
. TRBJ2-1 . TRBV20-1 TGCAATGCTAGTGGGGTTATGATAGATGAGCAGTCCTTC CNASGVMIDEQSF
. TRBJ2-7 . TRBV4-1 TGCGCCAGCAGCCAAGTGGGAAATGAGCAGTACTTC CASSQVGNEQYF
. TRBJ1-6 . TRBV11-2 TGTGCCAGCATCTTAGTGGGGGGGGGCTATAATTCACCCCTCCACTTT CASILVGGGYNSPLHF
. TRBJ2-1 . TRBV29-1 TGCAGCGTTGAAGAGCAGACCTACATTGAGCAGTCCTTC CSVEEQTYIEQSF
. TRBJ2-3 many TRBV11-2 TGTGCCAGCAGCGCTAGGCCCGTGGGGAGGCCAGATACGCAGTATTTT CASSARPVGRPDTQYF
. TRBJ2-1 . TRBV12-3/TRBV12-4 TGTGCCAGCTCCTTACCGGAGGACCCTTACAATGTGCAGTTCTTC CASSLPEDPYNVQFF
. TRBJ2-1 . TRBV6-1 TGTGCCAGCAGTGAACTGGGGGGGGGCGTCTACAATGAACAGTTCTTC CASSELGGGVYNEQFF